The 17 T cell receptor beta chains below all came from one sample that was sequenced in a study of graft-versus-host responses after intestinal transplantation. Using immunoSEQ multiplex PCR, the repertoire was profiled, and TCRdb retains in-frame clones only, with some absent. This sample has tens of thousands of clones; over 80% occur once, and the top ten carry 0.69%. Sequenced material: PBMCs, taken 98 days after intestinal transplantation. Source of these receptors: a human patient who received an intestinal transplant, so some T cells may come from the graft donor.

V is TRBV5-1 and J is TRBJ2-3; tentatively, D is TRBD2 (6 bases). The length of the CDR3 is 15 residues. Trimming cost V 6 bases and J 1 base, with 15 bases left between them. Germline lookup yields CDR1 SGHRS and CDR2 YFSETQ. CDR3 amino acids: CASTTGQRGTDTQYF. The CDR3 DNA is TGCGCCAGCACCACCGGTCAGCGGGGCACAGATACGCAGTATTTT.

This chain links TRBV29-1 with TRBJ2-4, with D unclear. This CDR3 has 13 amino acids. Trimming took 4 bases from V and 0 from J, leaving 7 bases between them. Germline CDR1 reads SQVTM; CDR2 reads ANQGSEA. This CDR3 is CSVVKLAKNIQYF. The CDR3 nucleotides read TGCAGCGTTGTGAAATTAGCCAAAAACATTCAGTACTTC.

The chain couples TRBV5-1 to TRBJ2-2; 7 bases map to TRBD2. Germline CDR1 reads SGHRS; CDR2 reads YFSETQ. The CDR3 spans 16 residues. V lost 0 bases, J lost 3 bases, and 5 bases stayed unmatched. The CDR3 region has the DNA TGCGCCAGCAGCTTGGCGGCTAGCGGATACACCGGGGAGCTGTTTTTT. Translated, it gives CASSLAASGYTGELFF.

This clone appeared a single time. CDR3 amino acids: CASRGVGTEAFF. Written as DNA, the CDR3 is TGTGCCAGTAGAGGAGTTGGCACTGAAGCTTTCTTT. This sequence joins TRBV19 and TRBJ1-1; D remains ambiguous. Germline CDR1 LNHDA, CDR2 SQIVND (reference sequence). Trimming removed 6 bases from V and 4 bases from J, with 9 bases in between. The CDR3 runs to 12 residues.

This rearrangement joins TRBV28 to TRBJ2-7, with TRBD1 matching over 10 bases. Germline CDR1 is MDHEN and CDR2 is SYDVKM. This CDR3 region has 14 residues. With 3 bases clipped from V and 4 bases from J, the junction kept 3 bases outside the gene matches. Here the CDR3 reads CASSFPGQGYEQYF. As DNA, the CDR3 is TGTGCCAGCAGTTTTCCGGGACAGGGGTACGAGCAGTACTTC.

This chain uses TRBV6-5 with TRBJ1-1; a weak D match, TRBD1 (5 bases). Germline loops: CDR1 MNHEY, CDR2 SVGAGI. This CDR3 spans 14 amino acids. V gave up 0 bases and J gave up 7 bases, with 12 bases separating them. CDR3 nucleotides: TGTGCCAGCAGTTACTCGCGCACGGGGGGTGAAGCTTTCTTT. As protein: CASSYSRTGGEAFF.

The V gene is TRBV6-6, the J gene TRBJ1-6, with D perhaps matching TRBD1 (6 bases). Germline V gives CDR1 MNHNY, CDR2 SVGAGI (reference sequence). Trimming stripped 6 bases from V and 5 bases from J, with 8 bases between. CDR3 length: 13 residues. The CDR3 sequence: CASSYRDNSPLHF. The CDR3 DNA reads TGTGCCAGCAGCTACAGGGATAATTCACCCCTCCACTTT.

The chain combines TRBV6-1 with TRBJ2-4; D gene uncertain. In germline, CDR1 is MNHNS, CDR2 SASEGT. This CDR3 comprises 15 residues. Trimming left V 5 bases short and J 0 bases short, with 11 bases between. CDR3 DNA: TGTGCCAGCAGTTTAAGCACCCTAGCCAAAAACATTCAGTACTTC. Translation: CASSLSTLAKNIQYF.

The rearrangement joins TRBV28 to TRBJ1-1; D remains ambiguous. Trimming stripped 2 bases from V and 1 base from J, with 2 bases between. This CDR3 has 12 residues. The germline V gene has CDR1 MDHEN and CDR2 SYDVKM. CDR3 region: CASSLGNTEAFF. In DNA, the CDR3 is TGTGCCAGCAGTTTAGGGAACACTGAAGCTTTCTTT.

This clone was observed a single time. The genes are TRBV7-8 and TRBJ2-5, with 8 bases identical to TRBD1. CDR3 size: 14 residues. V trimming: 5 bases; J trimming: 1 base; junction bases outside the gene matches: 3. Germline V gives CDR1 SGHVS, CDR2 FQNEAQ. The chain's CDR3 is CASSMTGAQETQYF. The CDR3 DNA reads TGTGCCAGCAGCATGACAGGGGCCCAAGAGACCCAGTACTTC. The full variable domain, rest sourced from reference TRBV7-8 and TRBJ2-5, is GAGVSQSPRYKVAKRGQDVALRCDPISGHVSLFWYQQALGQGPEFLTYFQNEAQLDKSGLPSDRFFAERPEGSVSTLKIQRTQQEDSAVYLCASSMTGAQETQYFGPGTRLLVL.

J is TRBJ1-2 and V is TRBV6-6, with 11 bases identical to TRBD1. After removal of 5 bases from V and 7 bases from J, the junction contained 6 bases not matched to a gene. The CDR3 is 14 residues long. In germline, CDR1 is MNHNY, CDR2 SVGAGI (reference sequence). The CDR3 sequence is CASSLDRGRRGYTF. The CDR3 nucleotides are TGTGCCAGCAGTCTGGACAGGGGGCGACGTGGCTACACCTTC.

The chain carries TRBV5-1 and TRBJ2-7; D is possibly TRBD2 (5 bases). V was trimmed by 4 bases and J by 7 bases, leaving 21 bases between them. This CDR3 has 15 residues. Germline V CDR1 and CDR2: SGHRS, YFSETQ. The CDR3 is CASSPPGSPLEEQYF. Written as DNA, the CDR3 is TGCGCCAGCAGCCCCCCGGGATCCCCTTTAGAAGAGCAGTACTTC.

The sample holds one count of this clone. The rearrangement uses TRBV7-2 and TRBJ2-1; 9 bases match TRBD2. Germline CDR1 and CDR2: SGHTA and FQGNSA. Trimming at V came to 2 bases and at J to 5 bases, leaving 4 bases not matched to a gene. The CDR3 has 15 amino acids. CDR3 in amino acids: CASSLLAGRHNEQFF. The DNA for the CDR3 is TGTGCCAGCAGCTTACTAGCGGGAAGACACAATGAGCAGTTCTTC.

This rearrangement joins TRBV5-1 to TRBJ2-7; 8 nucleotides align to TRBD2. The CDR3 is 15 residues long. V gave up 4 bases and J gave up 3 bases; unmatched junction bases: 9. Germline CDR1 is SGHRS and CDR2 is YFSETQ. CDR3 nucleotides: TGCGCCAGCAGCCCGCGGGGGGCCATTGTCTACGAGCAGTACTTC. This gives the protein CASSPRGAIVYEQYF.

The rearrangement joins TRBV7-6 to TRBJ2-1; 13 nucleotides match TRBD2. Germline CDR1 SGHVS, CDR2 FNYEAQ. V lost 2 bases and J lost 9; bases outside the gene matches: 4. There are 15 residues in the CDR3. DNA of the CDR3: TGTGCCAGCAGCTTAACTAGCGGGAGGGTCCGTGAGCAGTTCTTC. Encoded protein: CASSLTSGRVREQFF.

This rearrangement joins TRBV2 to TRBJ1-4, with D tentatively TRBD1 (6 bases). CDR3 length equals 13 residues. Germline CDR1 and CDR2: SNHLY and FYNNEI. The ends were cut back, 11 bases at V and 3 bases at J, with 13 bases in the middle. The CDR3 nucleotides are TGTGCCGGACAGAATGTAGCTAATGAAAAACTGTTTTTT. Translation: CAGQNVANEKLFF.

This clone was detected only a few times. The chain combines TRBV6-6 with TRBJ2-7; D not certain. This CDR3 has 12 residues. Trimming pared 2 bases from V and 5 bases from J, leaving 7 bases between. The germline gives CDR1 MNHNY, CDR2 SVGAGI (reference sequence). The CDR3 sequence: CASSYPPDEQYF. The DNA of the CDR3 is TGTGCCAGCAGTTACCCGCCAGACGAGCAGTACTTC.